Detailed here is one T cell receptor (beta chain). Antigen unknown. This CDR3 has 15 residues. These data are taken from a study of monozygotic twins with inflammatory bowel disease. cDNA was produced in eight separate reactions per sample. For both chains, the TCRalpha and TCRbeta cDNA went through two nested PCRs of roughly 15 and 9 cycles. No DNA is given; TCRdb re-called the 5' RACE reads and lists each CDR3 protein once. This repertoire includes around 40,000 distinct CDR3 sequences. General study results and limits: A single strong clonotype or signal linked to IBD was not supported. Possibly reflecting limited power, no difference in repertoire similarity was found between concordant and discordant twins.

The TCR comes from a human donor with ulcerative colitis or Crohn's disease, or a healthy co-twin of an affected twin (not recorded which). The sample was blood. The chain joins TRBV12-3 or TRBV12-4 to TRBJ2-7; TCRdb names TRBD1, which stays unverified in the absence of DNA. This chain's CDR3 is CASSEAGTPSYEQYF.